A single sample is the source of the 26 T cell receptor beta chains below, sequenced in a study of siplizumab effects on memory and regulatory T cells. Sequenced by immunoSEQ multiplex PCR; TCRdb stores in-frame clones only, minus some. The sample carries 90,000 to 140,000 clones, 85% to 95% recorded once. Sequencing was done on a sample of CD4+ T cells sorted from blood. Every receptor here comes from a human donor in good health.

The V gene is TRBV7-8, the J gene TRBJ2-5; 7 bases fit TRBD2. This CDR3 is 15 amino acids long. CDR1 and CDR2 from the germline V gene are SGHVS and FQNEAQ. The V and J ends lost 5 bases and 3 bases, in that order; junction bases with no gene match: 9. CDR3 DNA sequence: TGTGCCAGCAGCCCAGGGAGGGGACCGGAAGAGACCCAGTACTTC. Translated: CASSPGRGPEETQYF.

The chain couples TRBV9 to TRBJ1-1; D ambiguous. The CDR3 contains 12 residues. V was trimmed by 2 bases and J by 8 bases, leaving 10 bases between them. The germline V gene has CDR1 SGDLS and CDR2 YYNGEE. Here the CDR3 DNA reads TGTGCCAGCAGCGTCGGTGGCACCGAAGCTTTCTTT. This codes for CASSVGGTEAFF.

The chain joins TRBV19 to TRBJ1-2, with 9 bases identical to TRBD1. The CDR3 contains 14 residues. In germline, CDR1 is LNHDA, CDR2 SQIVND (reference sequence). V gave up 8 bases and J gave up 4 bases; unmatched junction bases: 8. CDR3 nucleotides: TGTGCCAGTCGCTCCGGGACAGGGAGCTATGGCTACACCTTC. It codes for CASRSGTGSYGYTF.

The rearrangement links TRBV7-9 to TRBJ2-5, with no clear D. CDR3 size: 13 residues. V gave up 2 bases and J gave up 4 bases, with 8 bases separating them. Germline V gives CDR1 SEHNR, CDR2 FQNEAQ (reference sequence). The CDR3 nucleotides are TGTGCCAGCAGCTTACTGGATGGAGAGACCCAGTACTTC. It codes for CASSLLDGETQYF.

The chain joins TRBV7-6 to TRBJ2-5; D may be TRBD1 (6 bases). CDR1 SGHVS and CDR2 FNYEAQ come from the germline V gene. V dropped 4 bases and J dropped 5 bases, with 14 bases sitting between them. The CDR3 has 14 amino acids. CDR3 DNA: TGTGCCAGCAGCTCAGGGGCGGTGGGGGAGACCCAGTACTTC. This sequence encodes CASSSGAVGETQYF.

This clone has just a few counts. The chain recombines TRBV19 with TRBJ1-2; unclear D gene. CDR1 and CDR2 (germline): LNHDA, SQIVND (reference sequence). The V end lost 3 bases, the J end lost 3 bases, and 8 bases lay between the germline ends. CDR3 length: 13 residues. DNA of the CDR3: TGTGCCAGTAGTATTGGGTACGACTATGGCTACACCTTC. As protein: CASSIGYDYGYTF.

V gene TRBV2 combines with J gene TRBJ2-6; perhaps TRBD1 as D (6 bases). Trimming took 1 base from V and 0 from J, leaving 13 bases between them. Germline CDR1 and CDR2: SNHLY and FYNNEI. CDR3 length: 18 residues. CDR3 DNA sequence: TGTGCCAGCAGTGAAGAGAGGGGGATTAGCTCTGGGGCCAACGTCCTGACTTTC. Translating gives CASSEERGISSGANVLTF.

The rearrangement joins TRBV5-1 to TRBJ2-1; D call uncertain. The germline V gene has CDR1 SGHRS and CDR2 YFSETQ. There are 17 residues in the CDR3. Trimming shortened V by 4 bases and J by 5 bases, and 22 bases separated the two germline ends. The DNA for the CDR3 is TGCGCCAGCAGCCCCCTGTCGTCCCCAACATACAACAATGAGCAGTTCTTC. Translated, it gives CASSPLSSPTYNNEQFF. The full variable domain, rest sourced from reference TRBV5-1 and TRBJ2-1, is KAGVTQTPRYLIKTRGQQVTLSCSPISGHRSVSWYQQTPGQGLQFLFEYFSETQRNKGNFPGRFSGRQFSNSRSEMNVSTLELGDSALYLCASSPLSSPTYNNEQFFGPGTRLTVL.

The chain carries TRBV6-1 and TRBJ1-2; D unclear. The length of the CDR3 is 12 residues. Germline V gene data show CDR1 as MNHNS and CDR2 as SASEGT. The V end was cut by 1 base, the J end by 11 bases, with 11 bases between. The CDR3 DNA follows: TGTGCCAGCAGTGAAGATTTGGGTCTTTACACCTTC. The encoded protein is CASSEDLGLYTF.

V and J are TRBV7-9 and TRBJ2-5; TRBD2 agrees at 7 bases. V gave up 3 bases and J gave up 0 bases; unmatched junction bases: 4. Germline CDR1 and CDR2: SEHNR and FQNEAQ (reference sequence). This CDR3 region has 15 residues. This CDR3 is CASSFGLADQETQYF. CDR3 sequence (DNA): TGTGCCAGCAGCTTCGGCCTAGCGGACCAAGAGACCCAGTACTTC.

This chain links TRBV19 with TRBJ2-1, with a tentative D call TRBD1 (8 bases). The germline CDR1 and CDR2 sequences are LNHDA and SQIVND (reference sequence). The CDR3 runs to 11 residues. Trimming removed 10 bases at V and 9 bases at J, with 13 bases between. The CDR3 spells CATYRGGEQFF. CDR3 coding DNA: TGTGCCACTTACAGGGGGGGTGAGCAGTTCTTC.

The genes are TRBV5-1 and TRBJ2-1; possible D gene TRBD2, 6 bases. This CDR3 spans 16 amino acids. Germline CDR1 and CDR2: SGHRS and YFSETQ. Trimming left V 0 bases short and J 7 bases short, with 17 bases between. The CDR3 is CASSLDGALGGNEQFF. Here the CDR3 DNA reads TGCGCCAGCAGCTTGGACGGGGCCCTTGGGGGGAATGAGCAGTTCTTC.

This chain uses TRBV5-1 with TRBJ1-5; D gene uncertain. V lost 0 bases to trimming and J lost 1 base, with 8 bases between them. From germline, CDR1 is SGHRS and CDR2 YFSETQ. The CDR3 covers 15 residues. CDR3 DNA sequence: TGCGCCAGCAGCTTGGGGGAAGCCAGCAATCAGCCCCAGCATTTT. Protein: CASSLGEASNQPQHF.

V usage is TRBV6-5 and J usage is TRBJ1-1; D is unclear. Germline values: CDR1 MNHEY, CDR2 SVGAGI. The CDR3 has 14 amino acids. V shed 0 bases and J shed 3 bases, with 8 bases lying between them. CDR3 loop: CASSYSRVHTEAFF. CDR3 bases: TGTGCCAGCAGTTACTCCCGAGTCCACACTGAAGCTTTCTTT.

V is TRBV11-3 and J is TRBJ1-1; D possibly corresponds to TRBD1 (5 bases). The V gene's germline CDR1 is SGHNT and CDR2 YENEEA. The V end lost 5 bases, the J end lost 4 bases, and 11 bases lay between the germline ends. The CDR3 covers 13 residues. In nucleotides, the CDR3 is TGTGCCAGCAGCATTCAGGGATCCACTGAAGCTTTCTTT. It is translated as CASSIQGSTEAFF.

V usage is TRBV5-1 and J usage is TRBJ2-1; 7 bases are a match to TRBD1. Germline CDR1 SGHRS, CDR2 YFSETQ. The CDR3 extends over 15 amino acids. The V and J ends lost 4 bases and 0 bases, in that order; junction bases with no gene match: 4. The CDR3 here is CASSPDRTSYNEQFF. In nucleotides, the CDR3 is TGCGCCAGCAGCCCGGACAGGACCTCCTACAATGAGCAGTTCTTC.

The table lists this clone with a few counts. Here the CDR3 reads CASSQKESTTNGYTF. CDR3 coding DNA: TGCGCCAGCAGCCAAAAGGAGTCGACAACGAATGGCTACACCTTC. This chain joins TRBV4-1 and TRBJ1-2; no reliable D call. Germline V lookup: CDR1 MGHRA, CDR2 YSYEKL. V was trimmed by 2 bases and J by 6 bases, leaving 16 bases between them. The CDR3 has 15 amino acids.

CDR3 sequence reads: CASSQVPLASGGENEQFF. CDR3 nucleotide sequence: TGCGCCAGCAGCCAAGTCCCCCTCGCTAGCGGGGGGGAGAATGAGCAGTTCTTC. The chain is built from TRBV4-3 and TRBJ2-1, with 12 bases matching TRBD2. This CDR3 region has 18 residues. The ends lost 1 base at V and 7 bases at J; junction bases unmatched: 11. Germline CDR1 reads LGHNA; CDR2 reads YSLEER.

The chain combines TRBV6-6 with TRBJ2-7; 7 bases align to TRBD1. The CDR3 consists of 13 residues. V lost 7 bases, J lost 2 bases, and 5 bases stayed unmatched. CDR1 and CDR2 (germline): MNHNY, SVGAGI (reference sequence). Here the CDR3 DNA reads TGTGCCAGCACCAAGGGACAGACCTACGAGCAGTACTTC. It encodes CASTKGQTYEQYF.

The CDR3 nucleotides are TGTGCCAGCAGCCGTCAAGAGACCCAGTACTTC. Protein sequence: CASSRQETQYF. The gene calls are TRBV7-8 and TRBJ2-5; D remains unclear. Germline lookup yields CDR1 SGHVS and CDR2 FQNEAQ. The length of the CDR3 is 11 residues. V was pared by 5 bases and J by 2 bases, with 3 bases between.

CDR3 DNA: TGTGCCAGCAGCTTCGGAGGGGTTGGATATGGCTACACCTTC. This gives the protein CASSFGGVGYGYTF. The chain links TRBV7-2 to TRBJ1-2, with D possibly being TRBD1 (5 bases). Germline assignment: CDR1 SGHTA and CDR2 FQGNSA. V gave up 3 bases and J gave up 5 bases, with 13 bases separating them. CDR3 length: 14 amino acids.

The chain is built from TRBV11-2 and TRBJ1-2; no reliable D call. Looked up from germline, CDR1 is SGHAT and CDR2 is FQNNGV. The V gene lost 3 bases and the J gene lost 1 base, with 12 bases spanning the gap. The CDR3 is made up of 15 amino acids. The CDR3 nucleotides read TGTGCCAGCAGCTTCGGAGAAGGTAGTAACTATGGCTACACCTTC. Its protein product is CASSFGEGSNYGYTF.

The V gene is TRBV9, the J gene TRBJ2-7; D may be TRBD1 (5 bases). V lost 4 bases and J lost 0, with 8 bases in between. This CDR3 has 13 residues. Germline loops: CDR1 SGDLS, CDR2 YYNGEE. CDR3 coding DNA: TGTGCCAGCAGCCAGGGCAGCTCCTACGAGCAGTACTTC. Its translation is CASSQGSSYEQYF.

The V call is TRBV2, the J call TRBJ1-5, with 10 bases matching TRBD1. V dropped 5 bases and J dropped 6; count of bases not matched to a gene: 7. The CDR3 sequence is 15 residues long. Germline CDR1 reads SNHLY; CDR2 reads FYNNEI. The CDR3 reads CASSSGTGEGQPQHF. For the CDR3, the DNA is TGTGCCAGCAGTTCCGGGACAGGGGAGGGTCAGCCCCAGCATTTT.

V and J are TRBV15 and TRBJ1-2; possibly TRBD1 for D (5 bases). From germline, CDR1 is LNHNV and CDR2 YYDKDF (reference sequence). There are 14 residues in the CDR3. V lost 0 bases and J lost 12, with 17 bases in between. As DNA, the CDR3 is TGTGCCACCAGCAGAGAGATTATGGGGGGTTACGACACCTTC. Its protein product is CATSREIMGGYDTF.

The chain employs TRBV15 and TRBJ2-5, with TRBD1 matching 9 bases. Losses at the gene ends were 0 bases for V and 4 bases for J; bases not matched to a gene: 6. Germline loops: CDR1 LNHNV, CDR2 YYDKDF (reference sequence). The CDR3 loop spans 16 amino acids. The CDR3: CATSRDLQGAGETQYF. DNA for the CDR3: TGTGCCACCAGCAGAGATCTACAGGGGGCGGGAGAGACCCAGTACTTC.